These 20 T cell receptor beta chains share one sample of origin, sequenced in a study of cytomegalovirus exposure and HLA in healthy donors. This PCR relied on a set of 60 Vbeta primers and 13 Jbeta primers. Only in-frame clones appear in the TCRdb table, and some are missing; sequencing was by immunoSEQ multiplex PCR. The sample lists approximately 220,000 clones, roughly 83% occurring once. Source material: PBMCs. Receptor source: a girl aged 5-17 years in good health and CMV-seronegative.

The rearrangement joins TRBV5-5 to TRBJ1-1, with a possible D match to TRBD1 (6 bases). This CDR3 region has 14 residues. CDR1 is SGHKS and CDR2 is YYEKEE in the germline V gene (reference sequence). Between the trimmed V and J ends, which lost 2 bases and 5 bases, there was a span of 13 bases. The CDR3 loop reads CASSLTGMGTEAFF. CDR3 bases: TGTGCCAGCAGCTTAACAGGGATGGGGACTGAAGCTTTCTTT.

The J gene is TRBJ1-1, the V gene TRBV15; 7 bases fit TRBD1. This CDR3 contains 16 residues. The V gene end was trimmed by 6 bases and the J gene end by 3 bases; junction bases not matched to a gene: 13. Germline CDR1 and CDR2: LNHNV and YYDKDF (reference sequence). The CDR3 coding sequence is TGTGCCACCAGTCGCCGATACGGCCAGGGGGACACTGAAGCTTTCTTT. Protein: CATSRRYGQGDTEAFF.

Of note for this clone: At the DNA level, this CDR3 is encoded by other sequences in the same sample as well. The V call is TRBV6-5, the J call TRBJ1-1; D may be TRBD1 (5 bases). Germline V gene data show CDR1 as MNHEY and CDR2 as SVGAGI. The V and J ends lost 3 bases and 2 bases respectively, with 7 bases between them. The CDR3 spans 13 residues. Here the CDR3 DNA reads TGTGCCAGCAGTTATAGGGGTAACACTGAAGCTTTCTTT. It translates to CASSYRGNTEAFF.

The rearrangement joins TRBV19 to TRBJ1-2; 7 bases agree with TRBD1. The CDR3 contains 13 residues. The junction had 7 bases not matched to a gene; V was cut back by 5 bases and J by 7 bases. The germline CDR1 and CDR2 sequences are LNHDA and SQIVND (reference sequence). The chain's CDR3 is CASSETGAPGYTF. The CDR3 DNA is TGTGCCAGTAGTGAAACAGGGGCTCCTGGCTACACCTTC. Together with reference TRBV19 and TRBJ1-2, the CDR3 gives the full variable domain: DGGITQSPKYLFRKEGQNVTLSCEQNLNHDAMYWYRQDPGQGLRLIYYSQIVNDFQKGDIAEGYSVSREKKESFPLTVTSAQKNPTAFYLCASSETGAPGYTFGSGTRLTVV.

For the CDR3, the DNA is TGTGCCAGCAGGGCACAGGGAAGGGGGACTGAAGCTTTCTTT. Translation gives CASRAQGRGTEAFF. This rearrangement joins TRBV27 to TRBJ1-1; D might be TRBD1 (6 bases). The V end was cut by 6 bases, the J end by 5 bases, with 16 bases between. CDR3 length: 14 residues. In germline, CDR1 is MNHEY, CDR2 SMNVEV (reference sequence).

This chain joins TRBV28 and TRBJ1-5; D might be TRBD1 (6 bases). V was trimmed by 8 bases and J by 0 bases, leaving 11 bases between them. From germline, CDR1 is MDHEN and CDR2 SYDVKM. The CDR3 consists of 14 residues. In DNA, the CDR3 is TGTGCCAGCGGGTACAGGGTTAGCAATCAGCCCCAGCATTTT. Translated, it gives CASGYRVSNQPQHF.

The rearrangement uses TRBV7-3 and TRBJ2-3; D is unclear. The germline V gene has CDR1 SGHTA and CDR2 FQGTGA. The V end lost 3 bases, the J end lost 2 bases, and 9 bases lay between the germline ends. There are 14 residues in the CDR3. The CDR3: CASSFRGLTDTQYF. The CDR3 DNA reads as TGTGCCAGCAGCTTCCGTGGCCTCACAGATACGCAGTATTTT.

The chain uses TRBV4-3 and TRBJ2-2; D call uncertain. Per germline, CDR1 LGHNA and CDR2 YSLEER. This CDR3 is 15 amino acids long. V was pared by 2 bases and J by 7 bases, with 14 bases between. In DNA, the CDR3 is TGCGCCAGCAGCCAACAAGCGCAGAATCGCGGGGAGCTGTTTTTT. Translated, it gives CASSQQAQNRGELFF.

The chain carries TRBV28 and TRBJ1-2; no definite D call. The CDR3 sequence is 13 residues long. The V and J ends lost 2 bases and 7 bases respectively, with 11 bases between them. Germline-derived CDR1 and CDR2 are MDHEN and SYDVKM. The CDR3 bases are TGTGCCAGCAGTTTAGTTAGAGGCGGTGGCTACACCTTC. This encodes CASSLVRGGGYTF.

The rearrangement links TRBV28 to TRBJ1-5, with 10 bases that match TRBD1. V shed 5 bases and J 6 bases; nucleotides not matched to a gene: 7. Germline CDR1 and CDR2: MDHEN and SYDVKM. The CDR3 is 15 residues long. CDR3 sequence: CASSEETGGLQPQHF. The DNA for the CDR3 is TGTGCCAGCAGTGAGGAGACAGGGGGCCTTCAGCCCCAGCATTTT.

The genes are TRBV6-5 and TRBJ1-2; D unresolved. The germline V gene encodes CDR1 MNHEY and CDR2 SVGAGI. The V gene lost 4 bases and the J gene lost 4 bases, with 7 bases spanning the gap. CDR3 size: 12 residues. The CDR3 spells CASSSEVYGYTF. DNA for the CDR3: TGTGCCAGCAGTTCAGAGGTCTATGGCTACACCTTC.

The V gene is TRBV6-5, the J gene TRBJ2-1, with 9 bases matching TRBD1. CDR3 length: 16 residues. V shed 0 bases and J 14 bases; nucleotides not matched to a gene: 14. Per germline, CDR1 MNHEY and CDR2 SVGAGI. As DNA, the CDR3 is TGTGCCAGCAGTTACTCCAACAGGGGGCGGGTAGACAAGAAGTTCTTC. The encoded protein is CASSYSNRGRVDKKFF.

This chain connects TRBV6-9 to TRBJ1-4; D is ambiguous. Germline V gene lookup returns CDR1 MNHGY and CDR2 SVAAGI. V dropped 4 bases and J dropped 2 bases, with 11 bases sitting between them. There are 15 residues in the CDR3. The CDR3 spells CASSSNSGTNEKLFF. In DNA, the CDR3 is TGTGCCAGCAGTTCCAACTCGGGGACTAATGAAAAACTGTTTTTT.

The table lists this clone with a count of one. The chain joins TRBV4-2 to TRBJ2-5, with 9 positions matching TRBD2. The germline CDR1 and CDR2 sequences are LGHNA and YNFKEQ. The junction had 14 bases not matched to a gene; V was cut back by 4 bases and J by 2 bases. The CDR3 length is 18 residues. The CDR3 DNA follows: TGTGCCAGCAGCCCAGGGGATAATAGCGGGGGAATACAAGAGACCCAGTACTTC. It specifies CASSPGDNSGGIQETQYF.

In regard to this clone: Its ends do not fully match the called genes, so a read error is possible. The J gene is TRBJ2-2, the V gene TRBV7-3; D not resolved. The CDR3 covers 15 residues. The germline CDR1 and CDR2 sequences are SGHTA and FQGTGA. Here the CDR3 DNA reads TGTTCCAGCAGCTTAAGCAGGTCGAACACCGGGGAGCTGTTTTTT. Its translation is CSSSLSRSNTGELFF. The full variable domain, completed using reference TRBV7-3 and TRBJ2-2, is GAGVSQTPSNKVTEKGKYVELRCDPISGHTALYWYRQSLGQGPEFLIYFQGTGAADDSGLPNDRFFAVRPEGSVSTLKIQRTERGDSAVYLCSSSLSRSNTGELFFGEGSRLTVL.

V usage is TRBV5-1 and J usage is TRBJ1-2; no reliable D call. The CDR3 sequence is 14 residues long. The germline V and J ends were trimmed by 0 bases and 4 bases, with 10 bases remaining between them. Per the germline V gene, CDR1 is SGHRS and CDR2 is YFSETQ. The CDR3 nucleotides are TGCGCCAGCAGCTTGGCCCTAGGCTCCTATGGCTACACCTTC. Protein: CASSLALGSYGYTF.

This clone has just one count. J is TRBJ1-5 and V is TRBV5-1, with 9 positions matching TRBD1. Germline V lookup: CDR1 SGHRS, CDR2 YFSETQ. The CDR3 totals 16 residues. The J segment lost 7 bases and the V segment lost 3 bases, leaving 11 bases of the junction unmatched. CDR3 coding DNA: TGCGCCAGCAGCTGGGGGACAGGGAGTGGCTCCCAGCCCCAGCATTTT. It yields the protein CASSWGTGSGSQPQHF. Together with reference TRBV5-1 and TRBJ1-5, the CDR3 gives the full variable domain: KAGVTQTPRYLIKTRGQQVTLSCSPISGHRSVSWYQQTPGQGLQFLFEYFSETQRNKGNFPGRFSGRQFSNSRSEMNVSTLELGDSALYLCASSWGTGSGSQPQHFGDGTRLSIL.

The chain employs TRBV19 and TRBJ1-5; weak D call: TRBD1 (6 bases). The CDR3 is made up of 13 amino acids. The V gene's germline CDR1 is LNHDA and CDR2 SQIVND (reference sequence). V was cut by 6 bases and J by 6 bases, with 12 bases left in between. DNA for the CDR3: TGTGCCAGTAGCCAACAGGGAGTTCAGCCCCAGCATTTT. Its protein is CASSQQGVQPQHF.

The rearrangement uses TRBV15 and TRBJ1-4, with 7 bases aligning to TRBD1. This CDR3 has 19 amino acids. With V trimmed by 3 bases and J by 8 bases, 21 bases remained unmatched. Germline CDR1 LNHNV, CDR2 YYDKDF (reference sequence). In DNA form, the CDR3 reads TGTGCCACCAGCAGCAAGACAGGGCCAGAATTCTACGACCGGGAAAAACTGTTTTTT. Its protein product is CATSSKTGPEFYDREKLFF.

The genes are TRBV15 and TRBJ2-5, with TRBD2 identical over 11 bases. Looked up from germline, CDR1 is LNHNV and CDR2 is YYDKDF (reference sequence). The CDR3 totals 17 residues. With V trimmed by 3 bases and J by 4 bases, 10 bases remained unmatched. The CDR3 nucleotides read TGTGCCACCAGCAGGAAGATAGCGGGAGGGCCGGGAGAGACCCAGTACTTC. Protein product: CATSRKIAGGPGETQYF. The full variable domain, completed using reference TRBV15 and TRBJ2-5, is DAMVIQNPRYQVTQFGKPVTLSCSQTLNHNVMYWYQQKSSQAPKLLFHYYDKDFNNEADTPDNFQSRRPNTSFCFLDIRSPGLGDTAMYLCATSRKIAGGPGETQYFGPGTRLLVL.